Presented here are 21 T cell receptor beta chains from one specimen sequenced in a study of shared clonotypes between healthy human individuals. The method was immunoSEQ multiplex PCR; TCRdb's version includes in-frame clones alone and lacks a portion of them. The data contain around 2,000,000 clones, about 95% of them seen just once; the ten biggest clones take up roughly 1%. Naive-designated CD8 cells lacked CD45RO, were positively enriched for CCR7, and omitted terminally differentiated effector memory CD45RA+ cells. The sequenced sample was naive CD8+ T cells sorted from blood. The receptors derive from a man younger than 35 in good health.

This chain connects TRBV5-8 to TRBJ2-5; D unclear. V was pared by 4 bases and J by 7 bases, with 2 bases between. CDR3 length: 9 residues. CDR1 is SGHTS and CDR2 is YDEGEE in the germline V gene. The CDR3 protein is CASSGTQYF. CDR3 DNA sequence: TGTGCCAGCAGCGGGACCCAGTACTTC. Complete variable domain (other parts from reference TRBV5-8 and TRBJ2-5): EAGVTQSPTHLIKTRGQQATLRCSPISGHTSVYWYQQALGLGLQFLLWYDEGEERNRGNFPPRFSGRQFPNYSSELNVNALELEDSALYLCASSGTQYFGPGTRLLVL.

The chain recombines TRBV30 with TRBJ1-3, with no clear D. V lost 2 bases to trimming and J lost 0 bases, with 8 bases between them. This CDR3 has 14 residues. Germline CDR1 reads GTSNPN; CDR2 reads SVGIG (reference sequence). This CDR3 reads CAWSSGTSGNTIYF. The CDR3 DNA is TGTGCCTGGAGTTCAGGTACCTCTGGAAACACCATATATTTT.

This chain uses TRBV5-1 with TRBJ2-7, with 8 bases lining up with TRBD1. The CDR3 runs to 16 residues. V shed 0 bases, J shed 1 base, and the junction held 6 bases outside the gene matches. Germline CDR1 SGHRS, CDR2 YFSETQ. The CDR3 loop reads CASSLAVGTGSYEQYF. The CDR3 nucleotides read TGCGCCAGCAGCTTGGCCGTGGGGACAGGATCCTACGAGCAGTACTTC.

The CDR3 nucleotides read TGTGCCAGCAGCTACCGGGACCCCATAGGACGTGGCTACACCTTC. This codes for CASSYRDPIGRGYTF. The chain recombines TRBV5-8 with TRBJ1-2; weak D call: TRBD1 (5 bases). Trimming pared 3 bases from V and 7 bases from J, leaving 19 bases between. This CDR3 spans 15 amino acids. Germline V gives CDR1 SGHTS, CDR2 YDEGEE.

The V call is TRBV7-9, the J call TRBJ2-7; 11 bases map to TRBD2. Germline trimming cut 4 bases from V and 5 bases from J; bases unmatched to any gene: 19. Germline lookup yields CDR1 SEHNR and CDR2 FQNEAQ (reference sequence). This CDR3 spans 19 amino acids. This CDR3 is CASSSSSVIAGGVTHEQYF. In DNA form, the CDR3 reads TGTGCCAGCAGCTCTTCTTCCGTAATAGCGGGAGGGGTCACCCACGAGCAGTACTTC. Looking up the rest from reference TRBV7-9 and TRBJ2-7 gives the full variable domain: DTGVSQNPRHKITKRGQNVTFRCDPISEHNRLYWYRQTLGQGPEFLTYFQNEAQLEKSRLLSDRFSAERPKGSFSTLEIQRTEQGDSAMYLCASSSSSVIAGGVTHEQYFGPGTRLTVT.

This chain joins TRBV9 and TRBJ2-2; D remains unclear. This CDR3 has 16 residues. Germline loops: CDR1 SGDLS, CDR2 YYNGEE. The V end was cut by 3 bases, the J end by 7 bases, with 19 bases between. The CDR3 DNA reads TGTGCCAGCAGCGCGCCCCCTTCCGGCTTAGGCGGGGAGCTGTTTTTT. This translates into CASSAPPSGLGGELFF.

Only one count was recorded for this clone. The rearrangement links TRBV9 to TRBJ2-1; 8 positions agree with TRBD1. Germline loops: CDR1 SGDLS, CDR2 YYNGEE. V lost 3 bases, J lost 3 bases, and 5 bases stayed unmatched. The CDR3 is 15 amino acids. The CDR3 nucleotides read TGTGCCAGCAGCGGGGGCAGGGGGCGCTACAATGAGCAGTTCTTC. Translated, it gives CASSGGRGRYNEQFF.

V and J are TRBV6-5 and TRBJ1-3; no definite D call. The CDR3 length is 14 residues. Trimming pared 0 bases from V and 6 bases from J, leaving 9 bases between. Germline V gives CDR1 MNHEY, CDR2 SVGAGI. CDR3: CASSYSMEANTIYF. DNA of the CDR3: TGTGCCAGCAGTTACTCGATGGAGGCAAACACCATATATTTT.

The chain couples TRBV7-2 to TRBJ2-1, with 7 bases that match TRBD2. V shed 7 bases, J shed 3 bases, and the junction held 6 bases outside the gene matches. Germline-derived CDR1 and CDR2 are SGHTA and FQGNSA. The CDR3 contains 14 residues. CDR3 region: CASTFRTSYNEQFF. The CDR3, as DNA: TGTGCCAGCACCTTTCGGACTAGCTACAATGAGCAGTTCTTC.

As concerns this clone: A read error may explain this, as a much larger clone is one base away. Other DNA sequences in the same sample also yield this CDR3. The rearrangement uses TRBV30 and TRBJ2-7, with D uncertain. Germline CDR1 and CDR2: GTSNPN and SVGIG (reference sequence). V dropped 0 bases and J dropped 3 bases, with 3 bases sitting between them. The CDR3 sequence is 11 residues long. This CDR3 is CAWSVNYEQYF. The CDR3 DNA is TGTGCCTGGAGTGTAAACTACGAGCAGTACTTC.

The chain employs TRBV9 and TRBJ2-2; 9 nucleotides align to TRBD1. This CDR3 contains 15 residues. V shed 3 bases and J 7 bases; nucleotides not matched to a gene: 7. Germline loops: CDR1 SGDLS, CDR2 YYNGEE. The CDR3 here is CASSDHRGPGGELFF. In DNA form, the CDR3 reads TGTGCCAGCAGCGACCACAGGGGGCCCGGCGGGGAGCTGTTTTTT.

This clone was recorded only once. This sequence joins TRBV12-5 and TRBJ2-7, with 9 nucleotides matching TRBD1. Germline V gene lookup returns CDR1 LGHNT and CDR2 FRNRAP. The CDR3 has 14 amino acids. After removal of 6 bases from V and 5 bases from J, the junction contained 8 bases not matched to a gene. CDR3 residues: CASGLGQGLNEQYF. The CDR3 nucleotides read TGTGCTAGTGGCCTTGGACAGGGGTTAAACGAGCAGTACTTC.

Of note for this clone: Other DNA sequences in this sample translate to the same CDR3. The chain has TRBV9 and TRBJ2-7; unclear D gene. Germline loops: CDR1 SGDLS, CDR2 YYNGEE. The CDR3 has 15 residues. The V end lost 0 bases, the J end lost 0 bases, and 10 bases lay between the germline ends. CDR3 loop: CASSVGSSSSYEQYF. CDR3 nucleotides: TGTGCCAGCAGCGTAGGTTCCAGTAGCTCCTACGAGCAGTACTTC.

As concerns this clone: Different DNA sequences within this sample yield the same CDR3. The chain employs TRBV28 and TRBJ2-7; a weak D match, TRBD1 (8 bases). The V end was cut by 5 bases, the J end by 1 base, with 15 bases between. Germline CDR1 MDHEN, CDR2 SYDVKM. There are 15 residues in the CDR3. The DNA of the CDR3 is TGTGCCAGCAGTCCAGACAGGGGAGGGTCCTACGAGCAGTACTTC. As protein: CASSPDRGGSYEQYF.

This clone has just one count. The rearrangement uses TRBV5-1 and TRBJ2-4; a weak D match, TRBD2 (5 bases). CDR3 length equals 16 residues. Germline CDR1 and CDR2: SGHRS and YFSETQ. The ends were cut back, 4 bases at V and 3 bases at J, with 17 bases in the middle. CDR3 DNA: TGCGCCAGCAGCCCGTCTTGGGGAGAGGGCAAAAACATTCAGTACTTC. It translates to CASSPSWGEGKNIQYF.

The genes are TRBV15 and TRBJ2-7, with TRBD1 as a possible D gene (5 bases). Germline lookup yields CDR1 LNHNV and CDR2 YYDKDF (reference sequence). The CDR3 totals 13 residues. Trimming stripped 4 bases from V and 3 bases from J, with 10 bases between. The chain's CDR3 is CATSIATGYEQYF. DNA of the CDR3: TGTGCCACCAGCATTGCCACAGGCTACGAGCAGTACTTC.

This clone was seen a few times. This rearrangement joins TRBV30 to TRBJ1-1; 7 nucleotides match TRBD1. Germline-derived CDR1 and CDR2 are GTSNPN and SVGIG (reference sequence). The CDR3 loop spans 14 amino acids. Trimming removed 0 bases from V and 5 bases from J; junction bases left unmatched: 6. CDR3 coding DNA: TGTGCCTGGAGTGTAAAGGGGGCTAAGACTGAAGCTTTCTTT. Its translation: CAWSVKGAKTEAFF.

The chain recombines TRBV15 with TRBJ2-7; 7 nucleotides line up with TRBD2. Germline V lookup: CDR1 LNHNV, CDR2 YYDKDF (reference sequence). Trimming at V came to 5 bases and at J to 2 bases, leaving 9 bases not matched to a gene. The CDR3 loop spans 15 amino acids. The CDR3 region has the DNA TGTGCCACCAGCGGTAGCCCCGGGACTACCTACGAGCAGTACTTC. This codes for CATSGSPGTTYEQYF.

This clone appeared a few times. The rearrangement uses TRBV6-1 and TRBJ1-5, with 9 bases fitting TRBD1. Germline lookup yields CDR1 MNHNS and CDR2 SASEGT. Trimming at V came to 1 base and at J to 6 bases, leaving 1 base not matched to a gene. This CDR3 comprises 14 residues. The CDR3 here is CASSEGTGVQPQHF. The CDR3 DNA sequence: TGTGCCAGCAGTGAAGGGACAGGGGTTCAGCCCCAGCATTTT.

The chain has TRBV5-4 and TRBJ1-2; D remains ambiguous. CDR1 and CDR2 from the germline V gene are SGHNT and YYREEE (reference sequence). V was clipped by 2 bases and J by 5 bases, with 7 bases between them. The CDR3 length is 12 residues. CDR3 sequence (DNA): TGTGCCAGCAGCTTTGAGGATTATGGCTACACCTTC. Protein sequence: CASSFEDYGYTF. Based on the CDR3 plus reference TRBV5-4 and TRBJ1-2, the full variable domain is ETGVTQSPTHLIKTRGQQVTLRCSSQSGHNTVSWYQQALGQGPQFIFQYYREEENGRGNFPPRFSGLQFPNYSSELNVNALELDDSALYLCASSFEDYGYTFGSGTRLTVV.

V usage is TRBV6-1 and J usage is TRBJ2-7; 8 bases are a match to TRBD1. J gave up 3 bases and V 3 bases, and 4 bases lay outside the gene matches. CDR3 length equals 14 residues. Germline V gene data show CDR1 as MNHNS and CDR2 as SASEGT. CDR3 DNA sequence: TGTGCCAGCAGTGAGGGACAGGTTGGCTACGAGCAGTACTTC. Translating it yields CASSEGQVGYEQYF.